The 21 T cell receptor beta chains given below trace back to one sample, sequenced in a study of brain T cells in children with intractable seizures. The time point is: blood from clinic visit 5 months post-surgery; TSC patient then seizure free. Assay: immunoSEQ multiplex PCR; the TCRdb copy retains only in-frame clones and omits some. Of about 340,000 clones listed, approximately 93% are singletons. Source: peripheral blood, taken about 5 months after surgery. The receptors originated from a boy under two years old with tuberous sclerosis and intractable seizures.

The chain is built from TRBV29-1 and TRBJ1-1; the match to TRBD1 covers 7 bases. The length of the CDR3 is 13 residues. CDR1 SQVTM and CDR2 ANQGSEA come from the germline V gene. Losses at the gene ends were 6 bases for V and 5 bases for J; bases not matched to a gene: 9. CDR3 in amino acids: CSVEKGARTEAFF. Written as DNA, the CDR3 is TGCAGCGTAGAGAAGGGGGCGCGGACTGAAGCTTTCTTT.

V is TRBV9 and J is TRBJ1-2; no clear D gene. From germline, CDR1 is SGDLS and CDR2 YYNGEE. The CDR3 runs to 14 residues. Trimming stripped 0 bases from V and 1 base from J, with 7 bases between. Written as DNA, the CDR3 is TGTGCCAGCAGCGTAGCGGACGGTAACTATGGCTACACCTTC. Translating gives CASSVADGNYGYTF.

The chain uses TRBV5-6 and TRBJ2-3; 10 positions match TRBD2. Germline CDR1 and CDR2: SGHDT and YYEEEE. The CDR3 is 15 amino acids. With 1 base clipped from V and 6 bases from J, the junction kept 5 bases outside the gene matches. The CDR3 nucleotides read TGTGCCAGCAGCTTGTACCTTAGCGGGGGGGATACGCAGTATTTT. Translating gives CASSLYLSGGDTQYF.

The V call is TRBV2, the J call TRBJ2-7, with D maybe TRBD1 (6 bases). Germline V CDR1 and CDR2: SNHLY, FYNNEI. The V and J ends lost 6 bases and 3 bases respectively, with 9 bases between them. CDR3 length: 12 residues. Here the CDR3 reads CASRKDSYEQYF. CDR3 in DNA: TGTGCCAGCAGGAAGGACAGCTACGAGCAGTACTTC.

The rearrangement joins TRBV4-2 to TRBJ2-7, with 9 bases that match TRBD2. V was clipped by 5 bases and J by 6 bases; unmatched bases: 8. The CDR3 totals 14 residues. In germline, CDR1 is LGHNA, CDR2 YNFKEQ. The CDR3 is CASSTVAGAVEQYF. DNA for the CDR3: TGTGCCAGCAGCACTGTAGCGGGAGCGGTCGAGCAGTACTTC.

The V gene is TRBV25-1, the J gene TRBJ1-5; no definite D call. CDR1 and CDR2 from the germline V gene are MGHDK and SYGVNS. V shed 9 bases and J shed 0 bases, with 9 bases lying between them. The CDR3 runs 13 residues. The CDR3 region has the DNA TGTGCCAGAAAGGAGTATAGCAATCAGCCCCAGCATTTT. Residues: CARKEYSNQPQHF.

V usage is TRBV3-1 (or the pseudogene TRBV3-2) and J usage is TRBJ2-1, with TRBD2 matching 12 bases. From germline, CDR1 is LGHDT and CDR2 YNNKEL (reference sequence). CDR3 length: 17 amino acids. V lost 5 bases and J lost 2; bases outside the gene matches: 7. CDR3 loop: CASSSRTSGTPYNEQFF. The CDR3 region has the DNA TGTGCCAGCAGCTCCCGGACTAGCGGGACACCCTACAATGAGCAGTTCTTC.

This chain joins TRBV14 and TRBJ2-7; 7 bases align to TRBD1. The CDR3 spans 15 residues. Germline CDR1 reads SGHDN; CDR2 reads FVKESK. With V trimmed by 4 bases and J by 3 bases, 9 bases remained unmatched. The CDR3: CASSRNRGWIYEQYF. The CDR3 DNA follows: TGTGCCAGCAGCCGAAACAGGGGTTGGATCTACGAGCAGTACTTC.

The V gene is TRBV27, the J gene TRBJ1-2, with 11 bases fitting TRBD1. CDR1 and CDR2 (germline): MNHEY, SMNVEV (reference sequence). This CDR3 region has 15 residues. J was trimmed by 4 bases and V by 7 bases; bases with no gene match: 8. CDR3 in DNA: TGTGCCAGCACCTTACGGACAGGGGGCCCCTATGGCTACACCTTC. Protein sequence: CASTLRTGGPYGYTF.

The chain is built from TRBV5-1 and TRBJ2-1, with D hard to call. V lost 1 base and J lost 7, with 12 bases in between. This CDR3 is built from 14 residues. Germline CDR1 and CDR2: SGHRS and YFSETQ. CDR3 loop: CASSLWLGLNEQFF. DNA for the CDR3: TGCGCCAGCAGCTTGTGGCTAGGCCTAAATGAGCAGTTCTTC.

The genes are TRBV6-5 and TRBJ1-2; 7 bases line up with TRBD1. From germline, CDR1 is MNHEY and CDR2 SVGAGI. Trimming removed 7 bases from V and 5 bases from J; junction bases left unmatched: 7. The length of the CDR3 is 13 residues. The CDR3 sequence: CASNPRQGYGYTF. The CDR3 DNA reads TGTGCCAGCAACCCACGACAGGGTTATGGCTACACCTTC.

This sequence joins TRBV11-2 and TRBJ2-7; 8 bases fit TRBD1. The CDR3 runs 16 residues. Germline trimming cut 2 bases from V and 5 bases from J; bases unmatched to any gene: 11. Germline V CDR1 and CDR2: SGHAT, FQNNGV. The CDR3 DNA reads as TGTGCCAGCAGCTTACGCCTCGGACAGGGTCGGAACGAGCAGTACTTC. Protein product: CASSLRLGQGRNEQYF.

The chain couples TRBV4-2 to TRBJ1-1, with D possibly being TRBD1 (5 bases). CDR1 LGHNA and CDR2 YNFKEQ come from the germline V gene. The CDR3 has 14 residues. CDR3 bases: TGTGCTTCCGAAAAGGGGAAAGGGGACACTGAAGCTTTCTTT. Amino acid sequence: CASEKGKGDTEAFF.

The chain carries TRBV6-5 and TRBJ1-1, with D maybe TRBD1 (5 bases). V was cut by 4 bases and J by 3 bases, with 12 bases left in between. CDR3 length: 14 amino acids. Germline lookup yields CDR1 MNHEY and CDR2 SVGAGI. CDR3 loop: CASSWLTAHTEAFF. As DNA, the CDR3 is TGTGCCAGCAGTTGGTTGACAGCGCACACTGAAGCTTTCTTT.

The chain employs TRBV5-6 and TRBJ2-7, with a possible D match to TRBD1 (5 bases). The CDR3 has 13 residues. Trimming cost V 6 bases and J 6 bases, with 16 bases left between them. Germline V CDR1 and CDR2: SGHDT, YYEEEE. CDR3 protein: CASTDSWGGEQYF. The CDR3 DNA follows: TGTGCCAGCACCGACTCGTGGGGCGGCGAGCAGTACTTC.

The V gene is TRBV9, the J gene TRBJ2-3; weak D call: TRBD2 (6 bases). Germline loops: CDR1 SGDLS, CDR2 YYNGEE. CDR3 length: 15 amino acids. With 2 bases removed from V and 2 bases from J, the gap between germline ends came to 12 bases. CDR3 bases: TGTGCCAGCAGCGTGCTAGCGCAACCCACAGATACGCAGTATTTT. This encodes CASSVLAQPTDTQYF.

V usage is TRBV20-1 and J usage is TRBJ2-3, with D possibly being TRBD2 (5 bases). V was cut by 3 bases and J by 0 bases, with 19 bases left in between. In germline, CDR1 is DFQATT, CDR2 SNEGSKA (reference sequence). The CDR3 spans 17 residues. The CDR3 DNA is TGCAGTGCTAGTCCCCCCTCTTTAGCGCTAAGCACAGATACGCAGTATTTT. It yields the protein CSASPPSLALSTDTQYF.

V usage is TRBV18 and J usage is TRBJ2-5; no reliable D call. V lost 4 bases and J lost 5, with 8 bases in between. The CDR3 extends over 12 amino acids. Germline V lookup: CDR1 KGHSH, CDR2 LQKENI. CDR3 DNA: TGTGCCAGCTCACTTTTGGGGGAGACCCAGTACTTC. It specifies CASSLLGETQYF.

This chain joins TRBV15 and TRBJ2-5; D perhaps matches TRBD1 (5 bases). The CDR3 loop spans 16 amino acids. V was trimmed by 1 base and J by 2 bases, leaving 14 bases between them. Germline CDR1 reads LNHNV; CDR2 reads YYDKDF (reference sequence). The CDR3 region has the DNA TGTGCCACCAGCAGAGTAATGCCGACAGTTCAAGAGACCCAGTACTTC. Translating gives CATSRVMPTVQETQYF.

The gene calls are TRBV2 and TRBJ1-2; 8 bases match TRBD1. The CDR3 runs to 14 residues. CDR1 and CDR2 from the germline V gene are SNHLY and FYNNEI. V lost 4 bases and J lost 4; bases outside the gene matches: 5. The CDR3 DNA follows: TGTGCCAGCAGTGGAGGGACAGGCACCTATGGCTACACCTTC. Translating it yields CASSGGTGTYGYTF.

The J gene is TRBJ2-1, the V gene TRBV4-1; TRBD2 aligns across 13 bases. This CDR3 is built from 17 residues. Germline CDR1 reads MGHRA; CDR2 reads YSYEKL. Unmatched junction bases numbered 4, after V lost 2 bases and J lost 3 bases. The DNA for the CDR3 is TGCGCCAGCAGCCAACTACTAGCGGGAGGGCTCTACAATGAGCAGTTCTTC. This translates into CASSQLLAGGLYNEQFF.